These T cell receptor beta chains were read from a single sample in a study of T cell responses to AZD1222 COVID-19 vaccine. Data came from immunoSEQ multiplex PCR; TCRdb stores just in-frame clones and leaves some out. The table includes roughly 150,000 clones, 87% detected once. Here the sequenced sample was peripheral blood, taken 28 days after the second AZD1222 dose. These receptors were collected from an adult who received the AZD1222 COVID-19 vaccine. The CDR3 runs from the conserved cysteine through the conserved F or W. The order of the fields is D gene, clone size, V gene, J gene, CDR3 DNA, CDR3 protein. A D gene is named only where the DNA matches it firmly. Clone size is not always given. Where it is, it says once, few, many or a class for expanded clones.

>TRBD1|.|TRBV5-1|TRBJ2-7
TGCGCCAGCAGCGGCACCGGGACAGGGGTTAACGAGCAGTACTTC
CASSGTGTGVNEQYF
>.|.|TRBV28|TRBJ2-3
TGTGCCAGCCTAACGTCGCAGGGTGGCGATACGCAGTATTTT
CASLTSQGGDTQYF
>.|once|TRBV28|TRBJ2-1
TGTGCCAGCACCCAGACTAGAGTTGAGGTTGAGCAGTTCTTC
CASTQTRVEVEQFF
>TRBD1|.|TRBV5-1|TRBJ2-1
TGCGCCAGCAGCTCCGGGACAGGGACTTACAATGAGCAGTTCTTC
CASSSGTGTYNEQFF
>TRBD2|.|TRBV9|TRBJ2-3
TGTGCCAGCAGCGTAGAGTTGGGAGGGAAGGGAGATACGCAGTATTTT
CASSVELGGKGDTQYF
>TRBD2|.|TRBV5-1|TRBJ2-7
TGCGCCAGCAGCTCCGGACTAGCGGCCGTCTACGAGCAGTACTTC
CASSSGLAAVYEQYF
>.|.|TRBV2|TRBJ1-3
TGTGCCAGCAGGGGGGACTCTGGAAACACCATATATTTT
CASRGDSGNTIYF
>TRBD1|.|TRBV7-2|TRBJ2-3
TGTGCCAGCAGCGGACAGGGGCCAGATACGCAGTATTTT
CASSGQGPDTQYF
>.|.|TRBV2|TRBJ1-1
TGTGCCAGCAGTCTAAGGAGCACTGAAGCTTTCTTT
CASSLRSTEAFF
>.|.|TRBV6-1|TRBJ2-1
TGTGCCAGCAGTGAGGGTGGCAATGAGCAGTTCTTC
CASSEGGNEQFF
>.|.|TRBV2|TRBJ1-3
TGTGCCAGCACGGTCATCTCTGGAAACACCATATATTTT
CASTVISGNTIYF
>.|.|TRBV4-3|TRBJ1-4
TGCGCCAGCAGCCAAGATCCCTCGGCTAATGAAAAACTGTTTTTT
CASSQDPSANEKLFF
>TRBD1|.|TRBV2|TRBJ1-6
TGTGCCAGCAGAAGGACAGGGTCAGGTTCACCCCTCCACTTT
CASRRTGSGSPLHF
>TRBD1|.|TRBV24-1|TRBJ2-3
TGTGCCACCAGTGACACCGGGACAGGCTCAGATACGCAGTATTTT
CATSDTGTGSDTQYF
>.|.|TRBV4-1|TRBJ2-2
TGCGCCAGCAGCCAAGAGGGTACAGGGCCGGGCAGGGAGCTGTTTTTT
CASSQEGTGPGRELFF
>TRBD1|.|TRBV30|TRBJ2-1
TGTGCCTGGAGAAGGGCGGACAGGATCTACAATGAGCAGTTCTTC
CAWRRADRIYNEQFF
>.|.|TRBV6-1|TRBJ1-5
TGTGCCAGCAGTGAGGGGCCAGCACCCCAGCATTTT
CASSEGPAPQHF
>.|.|TRBV7-9|TRBJ2-7
TGTGCCAGCAGCTGGCAATCGGGGGCAAACGAGCAGTACTTC
CASSWQSGANEQYF
>.|.|TRBV18|TRBJ1-1
TGTGCCAGCTCAGGAAAGGGCACTGAAGCTTTCTTT
CASSGKGTEAFF
>TRBD1|.|TRBV28|TRBJ2-2
TGTGCCAGTTGGAATACAGGGGGCGCGTCCGGGGAGCTGTTTTTT
CASWNTGGASGELFF
>.|.|TRBV30|TRBJ1-1
TGTGCCTGGAAGGTCGGTGCAGGGGCAGTCACTGAAGCTTTCTTT
CAWKVGAGAVTEAFF
>.|.|TRBV28|TRBJ1-1
TGTGCCAGCAGTGCGCCCTGGGCCTTGAACACTGAAGCTTTCTTT
CASSAPWALNTEAFF
>.|.|TRBV18|TRBJ2-3
TGTGCCAGCTCCCCCACATCCTGGGACCGACGAGACACAGATACGCAGTATTTT
CASSPTSWDRRDTDTQYF
>.|.|TRBV3-1/TRBV3-2|TRBJ1-1
TGTGCCAGCAGCTTCCCTGAGAGGGGTACTGAAGCTTTCTTT
CASSFPERGTEAFF